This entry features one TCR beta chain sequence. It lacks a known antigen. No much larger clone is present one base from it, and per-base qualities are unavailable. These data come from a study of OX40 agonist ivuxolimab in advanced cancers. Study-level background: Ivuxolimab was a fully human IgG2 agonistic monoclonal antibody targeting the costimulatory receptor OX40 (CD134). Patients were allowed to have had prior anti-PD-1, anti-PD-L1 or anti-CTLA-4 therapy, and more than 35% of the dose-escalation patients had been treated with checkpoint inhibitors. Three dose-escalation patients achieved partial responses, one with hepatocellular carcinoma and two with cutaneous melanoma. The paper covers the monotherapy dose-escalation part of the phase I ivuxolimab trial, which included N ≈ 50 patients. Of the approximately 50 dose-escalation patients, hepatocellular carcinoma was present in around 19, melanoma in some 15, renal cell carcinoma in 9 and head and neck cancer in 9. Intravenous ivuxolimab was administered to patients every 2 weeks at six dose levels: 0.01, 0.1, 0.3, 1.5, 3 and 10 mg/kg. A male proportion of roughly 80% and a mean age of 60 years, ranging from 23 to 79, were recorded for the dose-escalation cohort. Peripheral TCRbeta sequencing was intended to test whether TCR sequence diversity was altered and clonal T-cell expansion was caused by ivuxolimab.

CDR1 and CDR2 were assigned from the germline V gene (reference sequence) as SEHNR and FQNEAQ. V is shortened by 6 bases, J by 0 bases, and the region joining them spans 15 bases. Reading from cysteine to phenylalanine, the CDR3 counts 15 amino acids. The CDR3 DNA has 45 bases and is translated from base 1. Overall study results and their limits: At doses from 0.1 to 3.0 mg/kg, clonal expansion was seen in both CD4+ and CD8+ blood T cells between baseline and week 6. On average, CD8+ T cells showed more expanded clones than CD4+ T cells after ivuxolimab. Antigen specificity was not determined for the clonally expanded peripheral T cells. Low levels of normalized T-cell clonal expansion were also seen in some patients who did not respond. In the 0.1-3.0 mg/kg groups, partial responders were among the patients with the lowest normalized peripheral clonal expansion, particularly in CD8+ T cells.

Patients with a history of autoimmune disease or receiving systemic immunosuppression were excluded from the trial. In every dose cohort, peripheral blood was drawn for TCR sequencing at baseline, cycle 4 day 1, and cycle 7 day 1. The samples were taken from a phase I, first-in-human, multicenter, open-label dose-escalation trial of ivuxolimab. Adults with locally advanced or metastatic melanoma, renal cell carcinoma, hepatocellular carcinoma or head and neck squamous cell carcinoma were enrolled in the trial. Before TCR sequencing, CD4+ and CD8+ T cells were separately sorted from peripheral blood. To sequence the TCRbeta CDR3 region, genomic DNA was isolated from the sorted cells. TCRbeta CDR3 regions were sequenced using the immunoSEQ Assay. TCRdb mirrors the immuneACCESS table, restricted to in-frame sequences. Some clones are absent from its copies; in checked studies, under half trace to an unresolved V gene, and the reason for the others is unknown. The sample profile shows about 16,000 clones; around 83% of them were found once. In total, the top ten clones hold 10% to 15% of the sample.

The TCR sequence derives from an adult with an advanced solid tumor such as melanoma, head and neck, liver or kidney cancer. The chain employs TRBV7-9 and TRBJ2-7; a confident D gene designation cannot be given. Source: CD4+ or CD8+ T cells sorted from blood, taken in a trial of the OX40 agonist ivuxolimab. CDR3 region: CASRETGSSSYEQYF. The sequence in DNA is TGTGCCAGCAGGGAAACCGGCAGCAGCTCCTACGAGCAGTACTTC.